These 24 T cell receptor beta chains came from one sample sequenced in a study of T cell repertoires in cytomegalovirus infection. The antigens of these receptors remain unknown. In TCRdb, the reads were re-called with MiXCR into one record per CDR3 protein. Among hundreds of thousands of distinct CDR3 sequences listed, roughly 30% were seen once. The sequencing used cultured CD8+ T cells from PBMCs, collected from culture after CMV antigen stimulation. These TCRs come from a human donor in good health (CMV status not recorded). Some clones in this sample may be carry-over from other donors' samples.

This chain connects TRBV7-9 to TRBJ2-3; 10 nucleotides agree with TRBD1. This CDR3 region has 17 residues. Germline CDR1 is SEHNR and CDR2 is FQNEAQ (reference sequence). The ends lost 2 bases at V and 3 bases at J; junction bases unmatched: 8. In nucleotides, the CDR3 is TGTGCCAGCAGCTTATCCTCGACAGGGGGCAGGACAGATACGCAGTATTTT. It translates to CASSLSSTGGRTDTQYF.

The V call is TRBV7-6, the J call TRBJ2-1, with D perhaps matching TRBD2 (5 bases). The CDR3 has 15 amino acids. Germline V CDR1 and CDR2: SGHVS, FNYEAQ. V was trimmed by 5 bases and J by 6 bases, leaving 17 bases between them. DNA of the CDR3: TGTGCCAGCAGCCTCCCGGACTCGCCGGCCAATGAGCAGTTCTTC. The encoded protein is CASSLPDSPANEQFF.

This clonotype was seen at least ten times. The chain uses TRBV7-9 and TRBJ2-7, with 13 bases fitting TRBD2. The V and J ends lost 5 bases and 2 bases, in that order; junction bases with no gene match: 9. The CDR3 has 17 amino acids. Per germline, CDR1 SEHNR and CDR2 FQNEAQ (reference sequence). The CDR3 DNA reads as TGTGCCAGCAGCACGGGGACTAGCGGGGTCCTAACCTACGAGCAGTACTTC. Its protein product is CASSTGTSGVLTYEQYF.

In this sample, this clonotype turned up a few times. The rearrangement links TRBV2 to TRBJ2-7; 7 nucleotides agree with TRBD2. The CDR3 has 16 residues. The V gene end was trimmed by 6 bases and the J gene end by 4 bases; junction bases not matched to a gene: 15. Looked up from germline, CDR1 is SNHLY and CDR2 is FYNNEI. CDR3 DNA: TGTGCCAGCAGGATGCCCTCGGGACCGGGGGGATACGAGCAGTACTTC. Protein sequence: CASRMPSGPGGYEQYF.

This chain connects TRBV19 to TRBJ1-1, with no clear D. Trimming shortened V by 1 base and J by 5 bases, and 11 bases separated the two germline ends. Germline V CDR1 and CDR2: LNHDA, SQIVND (reference sequence). CDR3 size: 14 residues. In nucleotides, the CDR3 is TGTGCCAGTAGTATAGGAGGACCAAGGACTGAAGCTTTCTTT. This gives the protein CASSIGGPRTEAFF.

This clonotype was seen many times. The chain is built from TRBV28 and TRBJ2-4; no clear D gene. Trimming stripped 3 bases from V and 0 bases from J, with 9 bases between. The CDR3 length is 15 residues. Germline values: CDR1 MDHEN, CDR2 SYDVKM. The CDR3 DNA is TGTGCCAGCAGTTTTCGGTCATTAGCCAAAAACATTCAGTACTTC. Protein product: CASSFRSLAKNIQYF.

The count of this clonotype is one. A much larger clone is a single base away; this may be a read error. Because it lacks the conserved phenylalanine or tryptophan at the end, this CDR3 is likely a read error. The chain couples TRBV6-5 to TRBJ1-1; a possible D gene is TRBD1 (5 bases). Trimming shortened V by 3 bases and J by 4 bases, and 9 bases separated the two germline ends. The germline gives CDR1 MNHEY, CDR2 SVGAGI. The CDR3 runs to 13 residues. The CDR3 loop is CASSYVGGTEAFY. The CDR3 DNA reads TGTGCCAGCAGTTATGTGGGGGGCACTGAAGCTTTCTAT.

This clonotype was seen ten or more times. The rearrangement uses TRBV7-8 and TRBJ1-5; D is ambiguous. Trimming removed 0 bases from V and 2 bases from J, with 8 bases in between. The CDR3 spans 15 residues. CDR1 and CDR2 from the germline V gene are SGHVS and FQNEAQ. The CDR3 loop reads CASSLAFTGNQPQHF. Written as DNA, the CDR3 is TGTGCCAGCAGCTTAGCGTTTACAGGCAATCAGCCCCAGCATTTT.

This chain links TRBV6-2 or TRBV6-3 with TRBJ1-1, with 9 bases fitting TRBD1. V shed 6 bases, J shed 1 base, and the junction held 15 bases outside the gene matches. The germline V gene encodes CDR1 MNHEY and CDR2 SVGEGT. The CDR3 has 18 amino acids. The CDR3 DNA is TGTGCCAGCAGCTACGATCCCGGGACAGGGAGTGGGAACACTGAAGCTTTCTTT. Residues: CASSYDPGTGSGNTEAFF.

This clonotype was counted between two and nine times. V is TRBV5-4 and J is TRBJ2-7; TRBD1 matches 9 bases. The germline CDR1 and CDR2 sequences are SGHNT and YYREEE (reference sequence). V shed 7 bases, J shed 3 bases, and the junction held 8 bases outside the gene matches. The CDR3 spans 14 residues. The CDR3 protein is CASAPGQGLYEQYF. In DNA form, the CDR3 reads TGTGCCAGCGCTCCGGGACAGGGACTCTACGAGCAGTACTTC.

This clonotype was seen repeatedly, ten times or more. The rearrangement links TRBV7-8 to TRBJ1-5; TRBD1 might be the D (6 bases). The CDR3 is 15 residues long. Germline assignment: CDR1 SGHVS and CDR2 FQNEAQ. Trimming shortened V by 2 bases and J by 5 bases, and 13 bases separated the two germline ends. The CDR3 sequence is CASSLRGGLDQPQHF. CDR3 nucleotides: TGTGCCAGCAGCTTAAGGGGGGGCTTAGATCAGCCCCAGCATTTT.

V usage is TRBV7-2 and J usage is TRBJ1-4, with D tentatively TRBD1 (6 bases). CDR3 length: 16 residues. Germline-derived CDR1 and CDR2 are SGHTA and FQGNSA. Deletions cut 3 bases from V and 5 bases from J, with 16 bases between. The CDR3 spells CASSFLPSGANEKLFF. In DNA, the CDR3 is TGTGCCAGCAGCTTCCTTCCCTCAGGGGCGAATGAAAAACTGTTTTTT. Filled out from reference TRBV7-2 and TRBJ1-4, the complete variable domain reads GAGVSQSPSNKVTEKGKDVELRCDPISGHTALYWYRQSLGQGLEFLIYFQGNSAPDKSGLPSDRFSAERTGGSVSTLTIQRTQQEDSAVYLCASSFLPSGANEKLFFGSGTQLSVL.

This clonotype was observed a handful of times. The chain employs TRBV12-3 or TRBV12-4 and TRBJ1-6, with TRBD1 identical over 7 bases. V shed 3 bases and J 7 bases; nucleotides not matched to a gene: 6. CDR3 size: 15 residues. The CDR3 DNA reads as TGTGCCAGCAGTTTTATCATCAGGGGGAATTCACCCCTCCACTTT. It codes for CASSFIIRGNSPLHF.

This clonotype was seen more than once but under ten times. This rearrangement joins TRBV7-8 to TRBJ2-1; 7 bases are a match to TRBD2. The CDR3 has 14 residues. Germline V gives CDR1 SGHVS, CDR2 FQNEAQ. V shed 0 bases, J shed 8 bases, and the junction held 4 bases outside the gene matches. Written as DNA, the CDR3 is TGTGCCAGCAGCTTAGCGGGGGGGGGGTATGAGCAGTTCTTC. Translation: CASSLAGGGYEQFF.

The CDR3 bases are TGCAGTGCTAGAGATCTGCAAGACAGGGGCGATGAAAAACTGTTTTTT. It is translated as CSARDLQDRGDEKLFF. The V call is TRBV20-1, the J call TRBJ1-4, with 8 bases matching TRBD1. After removal of 0 bases from V and 6 bases from J, the junction contained 9 bases not matched to a gene. This CDR3 comprises 16 residues. The germline CDR1 and CDR2 sequences are DFQATT and SNEGSKA (reference sequence).

The CDR3 bases are TGTGCCAGCAGCCAAGAAGAGACTAGCGTCGACGAGCAGTACTTC. It translates to CASSQEETSVDEQYF. V usage is TRBV4-2 and J usage is TRBJ2-7; 8 positions match TRBD2. J was trimmed by 5 bases and V by 0 bases; bases with no gene match: 6. The CDR3 is 15 residues long. The germline CDR1 and CDR2 sequences are LGHNA and YNFKEQ.

The chain links TRBV14 to TRBJ2-7; tentatively, D is TRBD1 (6 bases). Between the trimmed V and J ends, which lost 3 bases and 2 bases, there was a span of 14 bases. CDR1 SGHDN and CDR2 FVKESK come from the germline V gene. CDR3 length: 15 amino acids. The CDR3 loop is CASSQLGGPTYEQYF. The CDR3 DNA follows: TGTGCCAGCAGCCAGCTTGGGGGCCCAACCTACGAGCAGTACTTC.

The genes are TRBV15 and TRBJ2-7, with no clear D. CDR3 length: 14 amino acids. The V end was cut by 0 bases, the J end by 2 bases, with 8 bases between. The germline CDR1 and CDR2 sequences are LNHNV and YYDKDF (reference sequence). The CDR3 coding sequence is TGTGCCACCAGCAGAGATTTCGGCGCCTACGAGCAGTACGTC. Protein: CATSRDFGAYEQYV.

The chain combines TRBV10-3 with TRBJ1-1; D not certain. V lost 4 bases to trimming and J lost 2 bases, with 14 bases between them. CDR3 length: 15 residues. CDR1 is ENHRY and CDR2 is SYGVKD in the germline V gene. This CDR3 reads CAISVALGRNTEAFF. As DNA, the CDR3 is TGTGCCATCAGTGTTGCCCTGGGTAGAAACACTGAAGCTTTCTTT.

V and J are TRBV6-2 or TRBV6-3 and TRBJ1-5; no reliable D call. The CDR3 extends over 11 amino acids. Trimming shortened V by 8 bases and J by 7 bases, and 9 bases separated the two germline ends. The germline V gene has CDR1 MNHEY and CDR2 SVGEGT. CDR3 bases: TGTGCCAGCGGGAGTGGACAGCCCCAGCATTTT. It is translated as CASGSGQPQHF.

This clonotype was picked up a small number of times. The V and J genes are TRBV7-9 and TRBJ1-2; possibly TRBD1 for D (5 bases). Germline lookup yields CDR1 SEHNR and CDR2 FQNEAQ (reference sequence). The ends were cut back, 1 base at V and 8 bases at J, with 11 bases in the middle. This CDR3 is 13 amino acids long. This chain's CDR3 is CASSLGRGEGYTF. In DNA, the CDR3 is TGTGCCAGCAGCTTAGGACGGGGGGAAGGCTACACCTTC.

Many counts were recorded for this clonotype. In DNA form, the CDR3 reads TGTGCCACCCTACGAGGGCCGGGGGAGCAGTTCTTC. Translated, it gives CATLRGPGEQFF. V is TRBV6-5 and J is TRBJ2-1, with D perhaps TRBD2 (5 bases). V was pared by 10 bases and J by 10 bases, with 17 bases between. CDR1 is MNHEY and CDR2 is SVGAGI in the germline V gene. The CDR3 is 12 residues long.

The chain has TRBV6-5 and TRBJ1-5; the D gene is possibly TRBD1 (5 bases). CDR3 size: 14 residues. V was shortened by 8 bases and J by 0 bases, with 11 bases between the two germline ends. The germline gives CDR1 MNHEY, CDR2 SVGAGI. CDR3 nucleotide sequence: TGTGCCAGCTGGGGGAGGAATAGCAATCAGCCCCAGCATTTT. Protein sequence: CASWGRNSNQPQHF.

This clonotype was detected many times. The CDR3 DNA reads TGTGCCAGCAGCTGGGGGACACTAAAGGACTATGGCTACACCTTC. This translates into CASSWGTLKDYGYTF. V gene TRBV7-6 combines with J gene TRBJ1-2; a possible D gene is TRBD1 (6 bases). V lost 4 bases to trimming and J lost 3 bases, with 15 bases between them. CDR1 and CDR2 (germline): SGHVS, FNYEAQ. The CDR3 runs 15 residues.